A selection of T cell receptor beta chains follows, all from one sample in a study of T cell responses to AZD1222 COVID-19 vaccine. Profiled with immunoSEQ multiplex PCR; TCRdb holds only in-frame clones, not every one. Seen here are more than 95,000 clones, about 86% observed once, and the top ten hold approximately 9.6%. This material consisted of peripheral blood, taken on day 0 of AZD1222 vaccination. The source of these receptors is an adult in good health. The CDR3 runs from the conserved cysteine through the conserved F or W. Each record gives: D gene, J gene, V gene, clone size, CDR3 DNA, CDR3 protein. D genes are given only for firm matches. Rows may omit the clone size; those that give it use once, few, many or a size class.

d_call: NA; j_call: TRBJ1-1; v_call: TRBV5-1; clone_size: NA; cdr3_nt: TGCGCCAGCAGCTTGGAAACTGGGAACACTGAAGCTTTCTTT; cdr3_aa: CASSLETGNTEAFF
d_call: NA; j_call: TRBJ2-3; v_call: TRBV7-3; clone_size: NA; cdr3_nt: TGTGCCAGCAGCTCTATTAGCGGTGGGGGCACAGATACGCAGTATTTT; cdr3_aa: CASSSISGGGTDTQYF
d_call: NA; j_call: TRBJ1-2; v_call: TRBV20-1; clone_size: NA; cdr3_nt: TGCAGTGCTACAGGGGCCTATGGCTACACCTTC; cdr3_aa: CSATGAYGYTF
d_call: TRBD1; j_call: TRBJ1-2; v_call: TRBV27; clone_size: NA; cdr3_nt: TGTGCCAGCAGTAGGCAGGGGGCGAGTGGCTACACCTTC; cdr3_aa: CASSRQGASGYTF
d_call: NA; j_call: TRBJ2-1; v_call: TRBV7-9; clone_size: NA; cdr3_nt: TGTGCCAGCAGCTTATGGACCTTAGCGGAGGCACAGTTCTTC; cdr3_aa: CASSLWTLAEAQFF
d_call: NA; j_call: TRBJ1-2; v_call: TRBV23-1; clone_size: NA; cdr3_nt: TGCGCCAGCAGTCGTGGGTTCGGCCTACAAGAGAACTATGGCTACACCTTC; cdr3_aa: CASSRGFGLQENYGYTF
d_call: NA; j_call: TRBJ2-7; v_call: TRBV23-1; clone_size: NA; cdr3_nt: TGCGCCAGCAGCCCAACAACTGGCAGGTCCTACGAGCAGTACTTC; cdr3_aa: CASSPTTGRSYEQYF
d_call: NA; j_call: TRBJ2-1; v_call: TRBV9; clone_size: NA; cdr3_nt: TGTGCCAGCAGCGCCCGAGCGGATTCCTACAATGAGCAGTTCTTC; cdr3_aa: CASSARADSYNEQFF
d_call: NA; j_call: TRBJ1-2; v_call: TRBV6-5; clone_size: NA; cdr3_nt: TGTGCCAGCAGTTACAGCCCGCCTGGCTACACCTTC; cdr3_aa: CASSYSPPGYTF
d_call: TRBD1; j_call: TRBJ1-5; v_call: TRBV28; clone_size: NA; cdr3_nt: TGTGCCAGCAGTTCCCCGGGACAGGGGGATCAGCCCCAGCATTTT; cdr3_aa: CASSSPGQGDQPQHF
d_call: NA; j_call: TRBJ2-5; v_call: TRBV7-6; clone_size: NA; cdr3_nt: TGTGCCAGCAGCTCCCTAACGTACCAAGAGACCCAGTACTTC; cdr3_aa: CASSSLTYQETQYF
d_call: NA; j_call: TRBJ2-1; v_call: TRBV9; clone_size: NA; cdr3_nt: TGTGCCAGCAGCGTAGCTTCCGGGACCACTTACAATGAGCAGTTCTTC; cdr3_aa: CASSVASGTTYNEQFF
d_call: NA; j_call: TRBJ1-3; v_call: TRBV3-1/TRBV3-2; clone_size: NA; cdr3_nt: TGTGCCAGCAGCCTTCTTATCGCAGGGGTCGGCTCTGGAAACACCATATATTTT; cdr3_aa: CASSLLIAGVGSGNTIYF
d_call: NA; j_call: TRBJ1-6; v_call: TRBV7-6; clone_size: few; cdr3_nt: TGTGCCAGCAGCTCGCGAGACATGAAGGGTTCACCCCTCCACTTT; cdr3_aa: CASSSRDMKGSPLHF
d_call: NA; j_call: TRBJ2-1; v_call: TRBV3-1/TRBV3-2; clone_size: NA; cdr3_nt: TGTGCCAGCAGCCAAGAGGATCAGGGGCGAAATGAGCAGTTCTTC; cdr3_aa: CASSQEDQGRNEQFF
d_call: NA; j_call: TRBJ2-7; v_call: TRBV15; clone_size: NA; cdr3_nt: TGTGCCACCAGCAGAGATCTACCCTCTACCTACGAGCAGTACTTC; cdr3_aa: CATSRDLPSTYEQYF
d_call: NA; j_call: TRBJ1-5; v_call: TRBV6-2/TRBV6-3; clone_size: NA; cdr3_nt: TGTGCCAGCAGTTACGGTCTCGTAAGGAATCAGCCCCAGCATTTT; cdr3_aa: CASSYGLVRNQPQHF
d_call: TRBD1; j_call: TRBJ2-2; v_call: TRBV7-9; clone_size: NA; cdr3_nt: TGTGCCAGCAGCTTAAGCCCAGGGGGTAGTGACACCGGGGAGCTGTTTTTT; cdr3_aa: CASSLSPGGSDTGELFF
d_call: NA; j_call: TRBJ2-7; v_call: TRBV6-5; clone_size: once; cdr3_nt: TGTGCCAGCAGTTCGTTGGACGACGGGCAGTACTTC; cdr3_aa: CASSSLDDGQYF
d_call: NA; j_call: TRBJ2-7; v_call: TRBV29-1; clone_size: NA; cdr3_nt: TGCAGCGCTTCCGGGACTCCAACCTACGAGCAGTACTTC; cdr3_aa: CSASGTPTYEQYF
d_call: TRBD1; j_call: TRBJ2-3; v_call: TRBV3-1/TRBV3-2; clone_size: NA; cdr3_nt: TGTGCCAGCAGCCAAGATTTCCCTATAGTCCCGGGACAGGCCCGACCTAGCACAGATACGCAGTATTTT; cdr3_aa: CASSQDFPIVPGQARPSTDTQYF
d_call: NA; j_call: TRBJ2-5; v_call: TRBV5-6; clone_size: NA; cdr3_nt: TGTGCCAGCAGCTTGGAAGCTCGGGAAGAGACCCAGTACTTC; cdr3_aa: CASSLEAREETQYF
d_call: TRBD1; j_call: TRBJ2-1; v_call: TRBV19; clone_size: NA; cdr3_nt: TGTGCCAGTAGTATAACAGGGGGCGTCTACAATGAGCAGTTCTTC; cdr3_aa: CASSITGGVYNEQFF
d_call: TRBD1; j_call: TRBJ1-4; v_call: TRBV13; clone_size: NA; cdr3_nt: TGTGCCAGCAGCTTACGACAGGGGGGCCTTACTAATGAAAAACTGTTTTTT; cdr3_aa: CASSLRQGGLTNEKLFF
d_call: TRBD1; j_call: TRBJ1-2; v_call: TRBV20-1; clone_size: once; cdr3_nt: TGCAGTGCTAGTAATCAGGGGGACTATGGCTACACCTTC; cdr3_aa: CSASNQGDYGYTF
d_call: TRBD2; j_call: TRBJ2-1; v_call: TRBV5-4; clone_size: NA; cdr3_nt: TGTGCCAGCAGCCTTGGGGGGAGGGCATCCTACAATGAGCAGTTCTTC; cdr3_aa: CASSLGGRASYNEQFF
d_call: TRBD1; j_call: TRBJ1-2; v_call: TRBV5-6; clone_size: NA; cdr3_nt: TGTGCCAGCAGAAAGACAGGGGAGGACTATGGCTACACCTTC; cdr3_aa: CASRKTGEDYGYTF
d_call: TRBD1; j_call: TRBJ1-2; v_call: TRBV5-1; clone_size: NA; cdr3_nt: TGCGCCAGCAGCCCGGCCCGGGACAGGGGGCCCACCTTCTATGGCTACACCTTC; cdr3_aa: CASSPARDRGPTFYGYTF
d_call: NA; j_call: TRBJ1-1; v_call: TRBV25-1; clone_size: NA; cdr3_nt: TGTGCCAGCAGTAAGGAGAAAGGGCCTAAAAGGTTATCTTTCTTT; cdr3_aa: CASSKEKGPKRLSFF
d_call: NA; j_call: TRBJ1-5; v_call: TRBV11-2; clone_size: NA; cdr3_nt: TGTGCCAGCAGCTTAGTCACAGGGAAAAGCAATCAGCCCCAGCATTTT; cdr3_aa: CASSLVTGKSNQPQHF
d_call: TRBD2; j_call: TRBJ2-3; v_call: TRBV5-5; clone_size: few; cdr3_nt: TGTGCCAGCAGCCCCGCCTCAATGGCGGGAGGATTTGCGACAGATACGCAGTATTTT; cdr3_aa: CASSPASMAGGFATDTQYF
d_call: TRBD1; j_call: TRBJ1-1; v_call: TRBV6-5; clone_size: NA; cdr3_nt: TGTGCCAGCAGCAAGACAGGGAGGGACACTGAAGCTTTCTTT; cdr3_aa: CASSKTGRDTEAFF
d_call: NA; j_call: TRBJ2-1; v_call: TRBV7-3; clone_size: once; cdr3_nt: TGTGCCAGCAGCATAGGGGGCGGGAGTTCCTACAATGAGCAGTTCTTC; cdr3_aa: CASSIGGGSSYNEQFF
d_call: NA; j_call: TRBJ2-1; v_call: TRBV5-1; clone_size: NA; cdr3_nt: TGCGCCAGCAGCTTAGGTGACAATGAGCAGTTCTTC; cdr3_aa: CASSLGDNEQFF
d_call: NA; j_call: TRBJ1-2; v_call: TRBV6-1; clone_size: NA; cdr3_nt: TGTGCCAGCAGTGACGACCCCTTAGGAAGCGGCTACACCTTC; cdr3_aa: CASSDDPLGSGYTF
d_call: NA; j_call: TRBJ2-6; v_call: TRBV18; clone_size: NA; cdr3_nt: TGTGCCAGCTCACCCGATAGCTCTGGGGCCAACGTCCTGACTTTC; cdr3_aa: CASSPDSSGANVLTF
d_call: NA; j_call: TRBJ1-2; v_call: TRBV6-2/TRBV6-3; clone_size: NA; cdr3_nt: TGTGCCAGCAGTTTGCCAGGCTACACCTTC; cdr3_aa: CASSLPGYTF
d_call: TRBD1; j_call: TRBJ1-1; v_call: TRBV9; clone_size: NA; cdr3_nt: TGTGCCAGCAGCACCCAGACAGGGATGAACACTGAAGCTTTCTTT; cdr3_aa: CASSTQTGMNTEAFF
d_call: TRBD2; j_call: TRBJ2-2; v_call: TRBV4-2; clone_size: NA; cdr3_nt: TGTGCCAGCAGCCGGGGGGGGAACGCCGGGGAGCTGTTTTTT; cdr3_aa: CASSRGGNAGELFF
d_call: TRBD1; j_call: TRBJ1-2; v_call: TRBV7-3; clone_size: NA; cdr3_nt: TGTGCCAGCACTAACCAGGGGGCCCTAATTGGCTACACCTTC; cdr3_aa: CASTNQGALIGYTF
d_call: NA; j_call: TRBJ1-1; v_call: TRBV5-1; clone_size: NA; cdr3_nt: TGCGCCAGCAGCGGAGGCACTGAAGCTTTCTTT; cdr3_aa: CASSGGTEAFF
d_call: NA; j_call: TRBJ1-3; v_call: TRBV18; clone_size: NA; cdr3_nt: TGTGCCAGCTCACCACCGATCCGGCAGTCCTTCTCTGGAAACACCATATATTTT; cdr3_aa: CASSPPIRQSFSGNTIYF
d_call: TRBD2; j_call: TRBJ2-1; v_call: TRBV10-2; clone_size: NA; cdr3_nt: TGCGCCAGCAGGGGACTAGTAGGGTACAATGAGCAGTTCTTC; cdr3_aa: CASRGLVGYNEQFF
d_call: TRBD1; j_call: TRBJ1-1; v_call: TRBV19; clone_size: medium-sized; cdr3_nt: TGTGCCAGTAGTTCCGAGACAGGGGCCATGAACACTGAAGCTTTCTTT; cdr3_aa: CASSSETGAMNTEAFF
d_call: NA; j_call: TRBJ2-2; v_call: TRBV5-4; clone_size: NA; cdr3_nt: TGTGCCAGCAGCTTATTGGGGGGAACCGGGGAGCTGTTTTTT; cdr3_aa: CASSLLGGTGELFF
d_call: TRBD2; j_call: TRBJ2-2; v_call: TRBV7-9; clone_size: NA; cdr3_nt: TGTGCCAGCAGCGGACTAGCGCTGAACACCGGGGAGCTGTTTTTT; cdr3_aa: CASSGLALNTGELFF
d_call: NA; j_call: TRBJ1-1; v_call: TRBV21-1; clone_size: NA; cdr3_nt: TGTGCCAGCAGCAAGGCCCCCCGACAGGGCCTGAACACTGAAGCTTTCTTT; cdr3_aa: CASSKAPRQGLNTEAFF
d_call: TRBD1; j_call: TRBJ1-6; v_call: TRBV9; clone_size: NA; cdr3_nt: TGTGCCAGCAGCCCTCAGACAGGGTATAATTCACCCCTCCACTTT; cdr3_aa: CASSPQTGYNSPLHF
d_call: TRBD2; j_call: TRBJ2-3; v_call: TRBV6-6; clone_size: once; cdr3_nt: TGTGCCAGCATTATCGGGGGGGGATCAGATACGCAGTATTTT; cdr3_aa: CASIIGGGSDTQYF